These 13 T cell receptor beta chains came from one sample sequenced in a study of Ad26.COV2.S vaccination and SARS-CoV-2 variants. The treatment here: 15 to 20 received Ad26.COV2.S at low or high dose, single or two shots; a few received placebo; per-sample allocation not given. Specimens were obtained on day 63 following the first vaccine or placebo injection. The assay was immunoSEQ multiplex PCR, and TCRdb's table has in-frame clones only and misses some. The data show hundreds of thousands of clones, roughly 84% seen once. Sequencing used peripheral blood, obtained in a trial of Ad26.COV2.S vaccine versus placebo. Receptors were obtained from a person between 18 and 65 years old who received the Ad26.COV2.S COVID-19 vaccine or a placebo.

The chain recombines TRBV13 with TRBJ2-4; D gene ambiguous. The CDR3 is made up of 13 amino acids. The germline V gene encodes CDR1 PRHDT and CDR2 FYEKMQ (reference sequence). V lost 3 bases and J lost 5, with 8 bases in between. The CDR3 sequence is CASSLRMENIQYF. CDR3 DNA: TGTGCCAGCAGCTTGCGGATGGAAAACATTCAGTACTTC. The variable domain in full, completed from reference TRBV13 and TRBJ2-4, reads AAGVIQSPRHLIKEKRETATLKCYPIPRHDTVYWYQQGPGQDPQFLISFYEKMQSDKGSIPDRFSAQQFSDYHSELNMSSLELGDSALYFCASSLRMENIQYFGAGTRLSVL.

The chain carries TRBV7-6 and TRBJ1-1; the D gene is possibly TRBD1 (5 bases). The germline CDR1 and CDR2 sequences are SGHVS and FNYEAQ. The CDR3 spans 16 residues. The V end lost 1 base, the J end lost 0 bases, and 12 bases lay between the germline ends. The DNA of the CDR3 is TGTGCCAGCAGCTTAGGTAACGCAGGGCTGAACACTGAAGCTTTCTTT. It codes for CASSLGNAGLNTEAFF.

The rearrangement joins TRBV5-6 to TRBJ2-7, with 9 bases lining up with TRBD1. V was clipped by 5 bases and J by 4 bases; unmatched bases: 13. This CDR3 contains 16 residues. Per the germline V gene, CDR1 is SGHDT and CDR2 is YYEEEE. The CDR3 spells CASSPPPGQGYYEQYF. The CDR3 bases are TGTGCCAGCAGTCCACCGCCGGGACAGGGCTATTACGAGCAGTACTTC. Full variable domain (rest looked up from reference TRBV5-6 and TRBJ2-7): DAGVTQSPTHLIKTRGQQVTLRCSPKSGHDTVSWYQQALGQGPQFIFQYYEEEERQRGNFPDRFSGHQFPNYSSELNVNALLLGDSALYLCASSPPPGQGYYEQYFGPGTRLTVT.

The chain employs TRBV2 and TRBJ2-3, with 7 bases aligning to TRBD2. The trim removed 7 bases at V and 6 bases at J, leaving 7 bases unmatched. There are 13 residues in the CDR3. The germline CDR1 and CDR2 sequences are SNHLY and FYNNEI. The CDR3 region has the DNA TGTGCCAGCAATCTGGACGGGAGGGATACGCAGTATTTT. Encoded protein: CASNLDGRDTQYF.

The V and J genes are TRBV30 and TRBJ2-7, with D unresolved. V lost 2 bases to trimming and J lost 3 bases, with 5 bases between them. The CDR3 sequence is 11 residues long. Germline V gene sequence: CDR1 GTSNPN, CDR2 SVGIG (reference sequence). For the CDR3, the DNA is TGTGCCTGGAGTTGGGACTACGAGCAGTACTTC. Translation gives CAWSWDYEQYF.

The J gene is TRBJ1-5, the V gene TRBV7-2; D remains unclear. Per germline, CDR1 SGHTA and CDR2 FQGNSA. Between the trimmed V and J ends, which lost 5 bases and 3 bases, there was a span of 11 bases. CDR3 size: 14 residues. The CDR3 is CASSPLGPNQPQHF. The CDR3, as DNA: TGTGCCAGCAGCCCCTTAGGACCCAATCAGCCCCAGCATTTT. The full variable domain, rest sourced from reference TRBV7-2 and TRBJ1-5, is GAGVSQSPSNKVTEKGKDVELRCDPISGHTALYWYRQSLGQGLEFLIYFQGNSAPDKSGLPSDRFSAERTGGSVSTLTIQRTQQEDSAVYLCASSPLGPNQPQHFGDGTRLSIL.

V usage is TRBV7-8 and J usage is TRBJ1-6; D is undetermined. The CDR3 runs 17 residues. Germline CDR1 and CDR2: SGHVS and FQNEAQ. V gave up 4 bases and J gave up 5 bases, with 18 bases separating them. The CDR3 DNA reads TGTGCCAGCAGCTCCCAGCGGCGGGTATTAGATAATTCACCCCTCCACTTT. This sequence encodes CASSSQRRVLDNSPLHF.

The chain is built from TRBV19 and TRBJ1-4; tentatively, D is TRBD1 (6 bases). The germline V gene has CDR1 LNHDA and CDR2 SQIVND (reference sequence). V was cut by 1 base and J by 5 bases, with 11 bases left in between. The CDR3 has 15 amino acids. CDR3 sequence reads: CASSIVTGLNEKLFF. The CDR3 DNA sequence: TGTGCCAGTAGTATAGTAACAGGGTTAAATGAAAAACTGTTTTTT.

The J gene is TRBJ2-3, the V gene TRBV14, with D possibly being TRBD1 (7 bases). Germline V gene lookup returns CDR1 SGHDN and CDR2 FVKESK. V lost 4 bases to trimming and J lost 2 bases, with 16 bases between them. The CDR3 consists of 16 residues. This CDR3 is CASSPLGGTATDTQYF. Here the CDR3 DNA reads TGTGCCAGCAGCCCCCTTGGGGGGACAGCCACAGATACGCAGTATTTT.

Comments on this clone: Other DNA variants within this sample encode the same CDR3. The chain combines TRBV6-5 with TRBJ1-3; the D gene is possibly TRBD1 (6 bases). CDR1 is MNHEY, CDR2 SVGAGI, per germline. The CDR3 spans 14 residues. Trimming removed 3 bases at V and 4 bases at J, with 10 bases between. The DNA for the CDR3 is TGTGCCAGCAGTTATGGGACACCAGGAAACACCATATATTTT. This gives the protein CASSYGTPGNTIYF.

The V gene is TRBV6-6, the J gene TRBJ2-1; TRBD1 matches 9 bases. The J segment lost 7 bases and the V segment lost 6 bases, leaving 10 bases of the junction unmatched. Germline lookup yields CDR1 MNHNY and CDR2 SVGAGI (reference sequence). This CDR3 has 15 residues. The CDR3 nucleotides read TGTGCCAGCAGCCCAACAGGGGGCGGTATTAATGAGCAGTTCTTC. It codes for CASSPTGGGINEQFF.

This clone was picked up a small number of times. The chain is built from TRBV30 and TRBJ1-5; 9 bases map to TRBD1. V trimming: 1 base; J trimming: 11 bases; junction bases outside the gene matches: 6. The CDR3 is made up of 13 amino acids. The germline CDR1 and CDR2 sequences are GTSNPN and SVGIG (reference sequence). The CDR3 nucleotides read TGTGCCTGGAGTGATACAGGGGGCACGGCCCAGCATTTT. Its protein product is CAWSDTGGTAQHF. The full variable domain, rest sourced from reference TRBV30 and TRBJ1-5, is SQTIHQWPATLVQPVGSPLSLECTVEGTSNPNLYWYRQAAGRGLQLLFYSVGIGQISSEVPQNLSASRPQDRQFILSSKKLLLSDSGFYLCAWSDTGGTAQHFGDGTRLSIL.

The rearrangement uses TRBV6-5 and TRBJ1-6; D possibly corresponds to TRBD1 (5 bases). V was clipped by 6 bases and J by 3 bases, with 12 bases between them. The CDR3 spans 15 residues. Germline values: CDR1 MNHEY, CDR2 SVGAGI. CDR3 residues: CASSARDFYNSPLHF. In nucleotides, the CDR3 is TGTGCCAGCAGCGCCAGGGACTTCTATAATTCACCCCTCCACTTT.